The subject of this entry is one TCR beta chain. This clone was picked up a small number of times. Which antigen it targets is not known. Per-base qualities were not stored, and no clone one base away is much larger. Libraries were made using PCR. TCRdb names Illumina HiSeq 4000 as the instrument used. High-throughput sequencing was used to profile the TCR beta-chain CDR3 region of every patient. The source study handled its data this way. CDR3 differences across clinicopathological groups were used to build a classifier for discriminating distant-metastatic papillary thyroid cancer patients. The Shannon index was used to measure repertoire diversity, and the Morisita-Horn index was used to measure how similar tumor and blood repertoires were. TCRdb trimmed the raw reads at Q25, called clones with MiXCR and kept productive beta chains. In this record, the V and J calls reflect TCRdb's handling and not the investigators' own analysis. In all, the sample holds tens of thousands of clones, and around 17% of those were seen once. The ten largest clones represent approximately 6.2% of the sample.

Looking up the germline V gene yields CDR1 MNHNS and CDR2 SASEGT. Here V drops 6 bases and J drops 1 base, and the junction holds 7 bases not matched to any gene. From cysteine to phenylalanine, the CDR3 is 15 amino acids long. This entry keeps only the CDR3 DNA: 45 bases, framed from base 1. The data stem from a study of metastatic and nonmetastatic thyroid tumors (dated by TCRdb to 2020 to 2022). Regarding the complete study: For patients with malignant and with benign thyroid disease, the researchers compared repertoires between peripheral blood samples and tumor or nodule tissue samples. The research as a whole found: TCR beta diversity was reported as significantly higher in malignant tumors than in benign nodules, in both blood and tumor samples.

Before undergoing thyroid surgery, none of the patients had been given any kind of treatment. Patient clinical samples collected from the early 2010s to the late 2010s were retrospectively analysed using T-cell receptor beta sequencing. The clonotype comes from a male donor with papillary thyroid cancer or a benign thyroid nodule (not recorded which). Some clones in this sample may be carry-over from other donors' samples. What was sequenced was blood. The chain employs TRBV6-1 and TRBJ1-1, and TRBD1 aligns with 8 junction nucleotides. The sequence in DNA is TGTGCCAGCAGCCCAAGGACAGGGCCGAACACTGAAGCTTTCTTT. This encodes CASSPRTGPNTEAFF.